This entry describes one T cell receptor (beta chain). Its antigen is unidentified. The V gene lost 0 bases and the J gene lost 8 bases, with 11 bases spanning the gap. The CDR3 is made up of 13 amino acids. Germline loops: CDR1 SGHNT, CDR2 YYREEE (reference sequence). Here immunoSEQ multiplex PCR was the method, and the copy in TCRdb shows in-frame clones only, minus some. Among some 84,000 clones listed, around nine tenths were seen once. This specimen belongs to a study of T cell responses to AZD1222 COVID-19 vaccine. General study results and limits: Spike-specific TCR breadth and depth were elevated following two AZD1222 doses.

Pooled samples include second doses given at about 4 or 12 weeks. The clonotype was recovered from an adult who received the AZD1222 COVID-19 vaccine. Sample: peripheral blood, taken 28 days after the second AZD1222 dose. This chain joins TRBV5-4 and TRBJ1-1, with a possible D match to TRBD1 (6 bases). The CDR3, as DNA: TGTGCCAGCAGCTTGGAAGGGGGAGCGGAAGCTTTCTTT. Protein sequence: CASSLEGGAEAFF. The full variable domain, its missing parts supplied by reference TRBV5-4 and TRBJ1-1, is ETGVTQSPTHLIKTRGQQVTLRCSSQSGHNTVSWYQQALGQGPQFIFQYYREEENGRGNFPPRFSGLQFPNYSSELNVNALELDDSALYLCASSLEGGAEAFFGQGTRLTVV.